A single sample is the source of the 20 T cell receptor beta chains below, sequenced in a study of beta chain features in type 1 diabetes. Expressed TCRB transcripts were sequenced, since all the RNA that had been isolated was reverse transcribed. Generated by immunoSEQ multiplex PCR, the TCRdb table keeps only in-frame clones and is missing some. The sample shows 620,000 or so clones, 15% of them seen only once. The specimen sequenced was naive CD4+ T cells from blood. The origin of the receptors is a man aged 18 to 35 in good health.

There are a few counts of this clone. This rearrangement joins TRBV5-1 to TRBJ2-7, with TRBD2 as a possible D gene (5 bases). Trimming took 4 bases from V and 7 from J, leaving 9 bases between them. Germline loops: CDR1 SGHRS, CDR2 YFSETQ. The CDR3 runs 11 residues. CDR3 residues: CASSTSGEQYF. Written as DNA, the CDR3 is TGCGCCAGCAGCACAAGCGGAGAGCAGTACTTC.

The chain joins TRBV5-1 to TRBJ2-6; tentatively, D is TRBD1 (6 bases). The CDR3 length is 15 residues. CDR1 is SGHRS and CDR2 is YFSETQ in the germline V gene. V lost 4 bases and J lost 2, with 10 bases in between. The CDR3 bases are TGCGCCAGCAGCCCGAACAGGGCTGGGGCCAACGTCCTGACTTTC. It codes for CASSPNRAGANVLTF.

This clone was counted a few times. The chain has TRBV5-6 and TRBJ1-1; D possibly corresponds to TRBD1 (6 bases). The CDR3 totals 14 residues. Germline V gene lookup returns CDR1 SGHDT and CDR2 YYEEEE. The germline V and J ends were trimmed by 4 bases and 1 base, with 11 bases remaining between them. The CDR3 DNA reads TGTGCCAGCAGCCTGACAGGCAGGAACACTGAAGCTTTCTTT. Translation gives CASSLTGRNTEAFF.

This clone was picked up a small number of times. This chain connects TRBV30 to TRBJ1-5; 7 nucleotides agree with TRBD1. Germline assignment: CDR1 GTSNPN and CDR2 SVGIG (reference sequence). The CDR3 loop spans 15 amino acids. With 2 bases clipped from V and 1 base from J, the junction kept 5 bases outside the gene matches. CDR3 sequence reads: CAWSYGQVSNQPQHF. CDR3 DNA: TGTGCCTGGAGTTACGGACAGGTGAGCAATCAGCCCCAGCATTTT.

This chain links TRBV11-1 with TRBJ2-6; D gene unclear. CDR3 length: 15 amino acids. V was pared by 5 bases and J by 0 bases, with 8 bases between. Per the germline V gene, CDR1 is SGHAT and CDR2 is FQDESV (reference sequence). For the CDR3, the DNA is TGTGCCAGCAGCCCTGGCAGCTCTGGGGCCAACGTCCTGACTTTC. Its protein product is CASSPGSSGANVLTF.

This clone came up a few times. V is TRBV19 and J is TRBJ2-7; 13 bases map to TRBD2. The germline V gene has CDR1 LNHDA and CDR2 SQIVND (reference sequence). V shed 6 bases, J shed 0 bases, and the junction held 2 bases outside the gene matches. This CDR3 region has 15 residues. CDR3 sequence reads: CASRGLAGSSYEQYF. For the CDR3, the DNA is TGTGCCAGTAGGGGACTAGCGGGGAGCTCCTACGAGCAGTACTTC.

The chain uses TRBV19 and TRBJ1-2; D uncertain. From germline, CDR1 is LNHDA and CDR2 SQIVND (reference sequence). Trimming left V 1 base short and J 8 bases short, with 8 bases between. This CDR3 has 12 residues. The CDR3 sequence: CASSIVPRGYTF. CDR3 in DNA: TGTGCCAGTAGTATAGTGCCACGAGGCTACACCTTC.

This clone was counted a few times. This chain uses TRBV5-5 with TRBJ2-6; TRBD1 matches at 10 bases. V was clipped by 4 bases and J by 2 bases; unmatched bases: 6. The germline gives CDR1 SGHKS, CDR2 YYEKEE (reference sequence). The length of the CDR3 is 17 residues. The CDR3, as DNA: TGTGCCAGCAGCCGCCGGGACAGGGGACCTGGGGCCAACGTCCTGACTTTC. This codes for CASSRRDRGPGANVLTF.

This clone has a handful of counts. The chain combines TRBV18 with TRBJ2-7, with 7 bases matching TRBD2. The CDR3 is 14 residues long. The ends lost 3 bases at V and 2 bases at J; junction bases unmatched: 4. Germline CDR1 is KGHSH and CDR2 is LQKENI. This chain's CDR3 is CASSPSAGAYEQYF. The CDR3 DNA sequence: TGTGCCAGCTCACCCTCTGCGGGGGCCTACGAGCAGTACTTC.

This clone was seen a few times. The V and J genes are TRBV5-4 and TRBJ2-2, with TRBD1 matching over 9 bases. This CDR3 spans 17 amino acids. After removal of 2 bases from V and 4 bases from J, the junction contained 9 bases not matched to a gene. Germline V CDR1 and CDR2: SGHNT, YYREEE (reference sequence). The CDR3 region is CASSFSLQGAGTGELFF. Written as DNA, the CDR3 is TGTGCCAGCAGCTTTTCCCTACAGGGGGCGGGCACCGGGGAGCTGTTTTTT.

The gene calls are TRBV7-2 and TRBJ2-7; 11 positions match TRBD2. The germline V gene has CDR1 SGHTA and CDR2 FQGNSA. CDR3 size: 15 residues. V was pared by 5 bases and J by 4 bases, with 7 bases of the junction left unmatched. Here the CDR3 DNA reads TGTGCCAGCAGCCAAGGGTGGACTAGCGGGTACGAGCAGTACTTC. Translated: CASSQGWTSGYEQYF.

This clone was detected a few times. The rearrangement joins TRBV10-3 to TRBJ2-7, with 12 nucleotides matching TRBD2. Germline V gene data show CDR1 as ENHRY and CDR2 as SYGVKD. Germline trimming cut 7 bases from V and 7 bases from J; bases unmatched to any gene: 11. This CDR3 has 15 residues. The CDR3 region has the DNA TGTGCCATCACCCAGCTAGCGGGAGGGCCGGGAGAGCAGTACTTC. The encoded protein is CAITQLAGGPGEQYF.

This clone was detected ten times or more. The chain has TRBV14 and TRBJ2-3; D gene uncertain. CDR1 is SGHDN and CDR2 is FVKESK in the germline V gene. This CDR3 has 17 amino acids. V was pared by 4 bases and J by 1 base, with 18 bases between. The chain's CDR3 is CASSLMTPMGGTDTQYF. Here the CDR3 DNA reads TGTGCCAGCAGCCTCATGACTCCTATGGGCGGCACAGATACGCAGTATTTT.

The CDR3 region is CASSYLRGGSTGELFF. In DNA form, the CDR3 reads TGTGCCAGCAGTTACTTAAGGGGAGGGAGCACCGGGGAGCTGTTTTTT. The V and J genes are TRBV6-6 and TRBJ2-2; TRBD2 agrees at 7 bases. The CDR3 is 16 residues long. V was pared by 1 base and J by 4 bases, with 6 bases of the junction left unmatched. Germline V gene sequence: CDR1 MNHNY, CDR2 SVGAGI (reference sequence).

The sample holds a few counts of this clone. Here the CDR3 reads CASSGQGRGNQPQHF. The CDR3 DNA reads as TGTGCCAGCAGTGGACAGGGCAGAGGCAATCAGCCCCAGCATTTT. The chain employs TRBV2 and TRBJ1-5; 7 bases line up with TRBD1. Germline assignment: CDR1 SNHLY and CDR2 FYNNEI. The CDR3 sequence is 15 residues long. The V segment lost 4 bases and the J segment 2 bases; nucleotides outside the gene matches: 5.

The rearrangement joins TRBV21-1 to TRBJ1-2. TRBV21-1 is tagged as a pseudogene. The CDR3 contains 17 residues. DNA of the CDR3: TGTGCCAGCAGCAAAGCTCTGTGGCGTTCAGCGGGGGAAGGCTACACCTTC. It translates to CASSKALWRSAGEGYTF.

The chain has TRBV20-1 and TRBJ2-1, with TRBD2 matching 9 bases. V lost 5 bases, J lost 10 bases, and 3 bases stayed unmatched. The V gene's germline CDR1 is DFQATT and CDR2 SNEGSKA (reference sequence). This CDR3 is 11 amino acids long. The CDR3 coding sequence is TGCAGTGCTTTCGGACTAGCGGAGCAGTTCTTC. The encoded protein is CSAFGLAEQFF.

The chain uses TRBV5-1 and TRBJ2-5, with 7 bases identical to TRBD2. CDR3 size: 13 residues. Germline V gives CDR1 SGHRS, CDR2 YFSETQ. J gave up 3 bases and V 4 bases, and 3 bases lay outside the gene matches. The CDR3 region is CASSPGTKETQYF. CDR3 nucleotide sequence: TGCGCCAGCAGCCCAGGGACTAAAGAGACCCAGTACTTC.

This clone was seen repeatedly, ten times or more. The CDR3 region is CASSLTRLAKNIQYF. The CDR3 DNA follows: TGTGCCAGCAGCTTAACACGGCTAGCCAAAAACATTCAGTACTTC. This chain connects TRBV7-9 to TRBJ2-4; the D is unclear. The CDR3 spans 15 residues. Trimming pared 2 bases from V and 0 bases from J, leaving 8 bases between. CDR1 is SEHNR and CDR2 is FQNEAQ in the germline V gene (reference sequence).

This chain links TRBV28 with TRBJ1-5; 11 bases agree with TRBD1. Germline V lookup: CDR1 MDHEN, CDR2 SYDVKM. The ends lost 3 bases at V and 6 bases at J; junction bases unmatched: 7. The CDR3 covers 16 residues. The CDR3 bases are TGTGCCAGCAGTTTGAGGACAGGGGGCTTTCCTCAGCCCCAGCATTTT. Translating it yields CASSLRTGGFPQPQHF.